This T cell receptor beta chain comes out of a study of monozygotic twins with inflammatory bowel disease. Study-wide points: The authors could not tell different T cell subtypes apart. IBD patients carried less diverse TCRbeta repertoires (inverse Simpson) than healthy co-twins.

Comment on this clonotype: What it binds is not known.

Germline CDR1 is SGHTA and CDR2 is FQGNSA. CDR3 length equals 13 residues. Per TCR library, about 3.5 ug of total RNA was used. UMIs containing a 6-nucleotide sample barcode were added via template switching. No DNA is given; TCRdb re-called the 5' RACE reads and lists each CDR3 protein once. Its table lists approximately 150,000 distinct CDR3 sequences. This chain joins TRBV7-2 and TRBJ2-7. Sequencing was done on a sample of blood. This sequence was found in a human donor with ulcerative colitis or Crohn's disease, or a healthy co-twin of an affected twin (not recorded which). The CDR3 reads CASSLSTYGEQYF.